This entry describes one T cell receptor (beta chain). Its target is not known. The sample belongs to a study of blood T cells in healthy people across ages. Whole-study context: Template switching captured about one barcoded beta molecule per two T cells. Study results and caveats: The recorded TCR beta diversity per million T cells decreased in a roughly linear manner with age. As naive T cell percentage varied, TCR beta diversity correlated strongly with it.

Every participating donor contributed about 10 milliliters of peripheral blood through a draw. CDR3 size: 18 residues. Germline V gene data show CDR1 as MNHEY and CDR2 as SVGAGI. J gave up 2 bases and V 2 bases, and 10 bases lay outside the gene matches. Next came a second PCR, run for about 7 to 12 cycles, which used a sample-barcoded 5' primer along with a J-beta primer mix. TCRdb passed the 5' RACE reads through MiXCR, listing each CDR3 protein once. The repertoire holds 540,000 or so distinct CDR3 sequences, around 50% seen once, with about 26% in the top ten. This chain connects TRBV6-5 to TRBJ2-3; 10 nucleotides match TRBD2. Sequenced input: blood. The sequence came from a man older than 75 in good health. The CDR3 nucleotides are TGTGCCAGCAGTTACGCGGGACCAGCGGGAGGGGACACAGATACGCAGTATTTT. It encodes CASSYAGPAGGDTDTQYF.